Listed below are T cell receptor beta chains from one sample, sequenced in a study of cytomegalovirus exposure and HLA in healthy donors. This table comes from immunoSEQ multiplex PCR, and its TCRdb copy is limited to in-frame clones, with some not included. The sample has roughly 260,000 clones; roughly four fifths are singletons. Sequencing input: PBMCs. Receptor source: a woman between 40 and 55 years old in good health and CMV-seropositive. The CDR3 runs from the conserved cysteine through the conserved F or W. The order of the fields is clone size, J gene, CDR3 length, V gene, D gene, CDR3 protein, CDR3 DNA. A D gene is named only where the DNA matches it firmly. Clone sizes are given selectively: once, few, many, or a class where the clone is expanded.

. | TRBJ1-3 | 16 | TRBV5-6 | TRBD1 | CASSPDRGYSGNTIYF | TGTGCCAGCAGCCCTGACAGGGGGTACTCTGGAAACACCATATATTTT
. | TRBJ1-6 | 15 | TRBV27 | TRBD1 | CASSSSGTGSSPLHF | TGTGCCAGCAGTTCCTCCGGGACAGGGTCCTCACCCCTCCACTTT
. | TRBJ2-1 | 13 | TRBV5-1 | . | CASSLDGRNEQFF | TGCGCCAGCAGCTTGGATGGGAGAAACGAGCAGTTCTTC
. | TRBJ2-1 | 15 | TRBV5-1 | . | CASSFDGISHNEQFF | TGCGCCAGCAGCTTTGACGGGATCTCCCACAATGAGCAGTTCTTC
. | TRBJ2-1 | 18 | TRBV4-2 | . | CASSQDSPRVAAYNEQFF | TGTGCCAGCAGCCAAGATTCCCCCCGAGTAGCGGCTTACAATGAGCAGTTCTTC
once | TRBJ2-7 | 16 | TRBV27 | . | CASSLDKAPARGEQYF | .
. | TRBJ2-5 | 15 | TRBV14 | TRBD1 | CASSPTGTGWETQYF | TGTGCCAGCAGCCCAACCGGGACAGGGTGGGAGACCCAGTACTTC
. | TRBJ1-4 | 16 | TRBV19 | TRBD1 | CASSIEYYGTDEKLFF | TGTGCCAGTAGTATAGAGTATTATGGGACAGATGAAAAACTGTTTTTT
. | TRBJ1-5 | 13 | TRBV9 | . | CASSPTGNQPQHF | TGTGCCAGCAGCCCCACTGGCAATCAGCCCCAGCATTTT
few | TRBJ2-5 | 17 | TRBV7-8 | TRBD2 | CASSLSGLAGVRETQYF | TGTGCCAGCAGCTTATCGGGACTAGCGGGAGTCCGGGAGACCCAGTACTTC
. | TRBJ2-1 | 16 | TRBV5-1 | . | CASSPLGAINYNEQFF | TGCGCCAGCAGTCCCCTGGGAGCCATAAATTACAATGAGCAGTTCTTC
once | TRBJ2-7 | 13 | TRBV28 | TRBD2 | CASMAGGMYEQYF | TGTGCCAGCATGGCGGGGGGAATGTACGAGCAGTACTTC
. | TRBJ1-4 | 13 | TRBV7-9 | . | CASSLAAGEKLFF | TGTGCCAGCAGCTTAGCAGCAGGGGAAAAACTGTTTTTT
. | TRBJ1-5 | 15 | TRBV5-1 | TRBD1 | CASSLEGQVAQPQHF | TGCGCCAGCAGCCTGGAGGGACAGGTGGCCCAGCCCCAGCATTTT
. | TRBJ2-1 | 15 | TRBV7-2 | TRBD1 | CASSLGGQGYNEQFF | TGTGCCAGCAGCCTGGGGGGACAGGGTTACAATGAGCAGTTCTTC
. | TRBJ1-6 | 16 | TRBV27 | . | CASSLQGAAYTSPLHF | TGTGCCAGCAGTTTACAAGGGGCAGCTTATACTTCACCCCTCCACTTT
. | TRBJ1-1 | 16 | TRBV9 | . | CASSGFRGVGAPEAFF | TGTGCCAGCAGCGGCTTCAGGGGAGTGGGGGCTCCTGAAGCTTTCTTT
. | TRBJ1-5 | 16 | TRBV28 | TRBD1 | CASSPGTGGSNQPQHF | TGTGCCAGCAGTCCAGGGACAGGGGGCAGCAATCAGCCCCAGCATTTT
few | TRBJ2-2 | 17 | TRBV5-6 | TRBD2 | CASTVPLWGGSTGELFF | TGTGCCAGCACCGTCCCCCTCTGGGGCGGGAGCACCGGGGAGCTGTTTTTT
. | TRBJ2-5 | 13 | TRBV5-6 | . | CASSLWGVETQYF | TGTGCCAGCAGCTTGTGGGGGGTAGAGACCCAGTACTTC